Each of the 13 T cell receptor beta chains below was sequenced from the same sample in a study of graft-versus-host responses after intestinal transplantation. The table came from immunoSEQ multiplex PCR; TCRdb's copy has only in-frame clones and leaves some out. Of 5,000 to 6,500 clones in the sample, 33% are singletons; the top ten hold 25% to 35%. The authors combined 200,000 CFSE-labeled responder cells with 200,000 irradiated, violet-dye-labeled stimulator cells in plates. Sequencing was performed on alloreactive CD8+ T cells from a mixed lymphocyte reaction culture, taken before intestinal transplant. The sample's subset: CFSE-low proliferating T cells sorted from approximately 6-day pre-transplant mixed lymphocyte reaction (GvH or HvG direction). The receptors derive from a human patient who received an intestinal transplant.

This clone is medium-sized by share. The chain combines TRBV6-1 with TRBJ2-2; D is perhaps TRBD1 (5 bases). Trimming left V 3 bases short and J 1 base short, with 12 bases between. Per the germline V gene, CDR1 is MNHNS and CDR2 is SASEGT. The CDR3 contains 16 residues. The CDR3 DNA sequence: TGTGCCAGCAGTGACCAAGACAGACAGAACACCGGGGAGCTGTTTTTT. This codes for CASSDQDRQNTGELFF.

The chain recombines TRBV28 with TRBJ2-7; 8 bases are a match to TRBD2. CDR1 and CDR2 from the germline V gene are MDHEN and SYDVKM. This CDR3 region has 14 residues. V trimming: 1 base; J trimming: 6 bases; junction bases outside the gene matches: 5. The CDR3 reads CASSLSGGRAEQYF. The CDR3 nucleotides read TGTGCCAGCAGTTTATCGGGGGGGCGGGCCGAGCAGTACTTC.

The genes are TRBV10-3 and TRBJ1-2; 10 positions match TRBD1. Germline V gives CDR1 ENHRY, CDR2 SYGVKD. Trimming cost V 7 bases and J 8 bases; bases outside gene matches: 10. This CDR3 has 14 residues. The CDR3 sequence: CAITEDRGNGGYTF. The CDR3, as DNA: TGTGCCATCACCGAGGACAGGGGGAACGGGGGCTACACCTTC.

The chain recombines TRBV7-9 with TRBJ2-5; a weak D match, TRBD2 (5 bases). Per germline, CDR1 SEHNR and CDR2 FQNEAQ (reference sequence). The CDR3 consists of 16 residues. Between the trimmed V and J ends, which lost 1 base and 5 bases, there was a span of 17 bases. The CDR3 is CASSLVGVGRWETQYF. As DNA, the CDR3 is TGTGCCAGCAGCTTAGTTGGTGTTGGGAGATGGGAGACCCAGTACTTC.

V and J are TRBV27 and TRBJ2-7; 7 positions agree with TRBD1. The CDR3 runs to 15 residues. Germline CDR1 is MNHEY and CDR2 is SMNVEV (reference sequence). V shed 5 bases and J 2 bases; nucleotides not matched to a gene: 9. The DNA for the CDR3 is TGTGCCAGCAGTCCGACGACAGGGATTGCCTACGAGCAGTACTTC. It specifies CASSPTTGIAYEQYF.

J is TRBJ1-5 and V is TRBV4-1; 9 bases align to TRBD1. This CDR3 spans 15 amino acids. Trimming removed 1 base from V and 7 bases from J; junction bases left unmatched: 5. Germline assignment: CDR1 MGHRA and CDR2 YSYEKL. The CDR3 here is CASSQVQGAGQPQHF. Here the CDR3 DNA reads TGCGCCAGCAGCCAAGTACAGGGGGCCGGGCAGCCCCAGCATTTT.

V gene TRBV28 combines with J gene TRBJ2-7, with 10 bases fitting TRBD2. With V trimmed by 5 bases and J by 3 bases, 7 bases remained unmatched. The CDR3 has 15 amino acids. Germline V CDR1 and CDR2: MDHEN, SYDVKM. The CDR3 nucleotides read TGTGCCAGCAGTGAACCTGGACTAGCGGTCTACGAGCAGTACTTC. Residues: CASSEPGLAVYEQYF.

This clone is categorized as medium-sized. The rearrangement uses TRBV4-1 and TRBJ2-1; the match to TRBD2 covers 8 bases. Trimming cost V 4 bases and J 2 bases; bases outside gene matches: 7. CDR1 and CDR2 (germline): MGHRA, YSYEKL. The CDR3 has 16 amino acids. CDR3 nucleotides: TGCGCCAGCAGCCGAGACCATAGCGGGACCTACAATGAGCAGTTCTTC. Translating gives CASSRDHSGTYNEQFF.

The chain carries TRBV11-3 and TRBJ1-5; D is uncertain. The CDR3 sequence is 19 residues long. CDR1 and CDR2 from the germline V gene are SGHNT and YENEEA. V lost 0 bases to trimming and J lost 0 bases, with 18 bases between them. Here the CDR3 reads CASSLDLEGRYFSNQPQHF. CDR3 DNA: TGTGCCAGCAGCTTAGATCTTGAGGGTAGGTATTTTAGCAATCAGCCCCAGCATTTT.

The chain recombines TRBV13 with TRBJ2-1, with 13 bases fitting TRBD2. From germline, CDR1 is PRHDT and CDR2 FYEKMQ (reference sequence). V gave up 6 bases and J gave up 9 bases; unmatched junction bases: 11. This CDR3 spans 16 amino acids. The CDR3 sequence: CASRPLWTSGRGEQFF. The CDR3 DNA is TGTGCCAGCAGACCGCTTTGGACTAGCGGGAGAGGTGAGCAGTTCTTC.

Here the CDR3 reads CASSTDGLAGPGITGELFF. In nucleotides, the CDR3 is TGTGCCAGCAGCACAGACGGACTAGCGGGACCTGGAATCACCGGGGAGCTGTTTTTT. The genes are TRBV7-3 and TRBJ2-2; 12 nucleotides match TRBD2. CDR1 and CDR2 from the germline V gene are SGHTA and FQGTGA. This CDR3 has 19 amino acids. Trimming cost V 5 bases and J 4 bases; bases outside gene matches: 14.

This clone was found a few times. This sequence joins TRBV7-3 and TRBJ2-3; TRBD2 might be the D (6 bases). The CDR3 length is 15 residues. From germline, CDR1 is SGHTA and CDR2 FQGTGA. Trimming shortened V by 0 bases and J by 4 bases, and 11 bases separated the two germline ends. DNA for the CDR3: TGTGCCAGCAGCTTAACTGGGGGGTTAGCAGATACGCAGTATTTT. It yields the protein CASSLTGGLADTQYF.

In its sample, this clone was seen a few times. The CDR3 is CASSFGTSGSSQYF. The CDR3 DNA follows: TGTGCCAGCAGCTTTGGGACTAGCGGGAGCAGCCAGTACTTC. This rearrangement joins TRBV5-6 to TRBJ2-7, with 14 bases aligning to TRBD2. The V segment lost 2 bases and the J segment 10 bases; nucleotides outside the gene matches: 5. CDR3 length equals 14 residues. Germline assignment: CDR1 SGHDT and CDR2 YYEEEE.